This TCR beta chain was found in a study of T-cell reconstitution after alpha-beta-depleted transplantation in children. CDR1 and CDR2 from the germline V gene are SGHRS and YFSETQ. Trimming at V came to 4 bases and at J to 3 bases, leaving 14 bases not matched to a gene. There are 17 residues in the CDR3. The authors prepared the TCRbeta library with unique molecular identifiers. TCRdb reprocessed the PCR reads with MiXCR, giving one entry per CDR3 protein. The table includes fewer than 550,000 distinct CDR3 sequences, approximately 10% detected once. Concerning this clonotype: Its specificity is unknown.

Study-level findings and limits: It was reported that alpha-beta T cells came from several hundred expanded graft clones (about two months after transplant). Surviving recipient T cells and thymic progenitors accounted for the high day-60 TCRbeta diversity observed in some patients.

This receptor was obtained from a female patient between 2 and 15 years old who had a stem cell transplant for aplastic anemia, so the T cells may come from the graft donor. This sample comprised PBMCs, mostly from graft donor cells, obtained 180 days after TCRalphabeta/CD19-depleted stem cell transplant. The chain couples TRBV5-1 to TRBJ2-7; TRBD1 matches at 9 bases. This chain's CDR3 is CASSQGTGLAGGYEQYF. The CDR3 nucleotides are TGCGCCAGCAGCCAAGGGACAGGGTTAGCGGGCGGCTACGAGCAGTACTTC.